This TCR beta chain appears in the sequencing data of a study of cytomegalovirus exposure and HLA in healthy donors. In regard to this clone: The antigen is unknown.

Regarding the study as a whole: It was taken for granted in presence/absence analyses that sequencing depth across donors was roughly uniform.

A multiplex PCR was run with 60 Vbeta primers and 13 Jbeta primers. Produced via immunoSEQ multiplex PCR; TCRdb's table is partial and in-frame only. In the table there are 80,000 to 100,000 clones, roughly four fifths of which are singletons. This TCR was sampled from a female donor in good health and CMV-seropositive. The specimen sequenced was PBMCs.

The CDR3 region has the DNA TGTGCCAGCAGTCCGGACACCGGCCCTCAAGAGACCCAGTACTTC. Its translation: CASSPDTGPQETQYF. This chain joins TRBV2 and TRBJ2-5; TRBD1 is a possible D gene (5 bases). CDR1 SNHLY and CDR2 FYNNEI come from the germline V gene. Trimming stripped 5 bases from V and 2 bases from J, with 15 bases between. This CDR3 spans 15 amino acids. Looking up the rest from reference TRBV2 and TRBJ2-5 gives the full variable domain: EPEVTQTPSHQVTQMGQEVILRCVPISNHLYFYWYRQILGQKVEFLVSFYNNEISEKSEIFDDQFSVERPDGSNFTLKIRSTKLEDSAMYFCASSPDTGPQETQYFGPGTRLLVL.